The next 4 T cell receptor beta chains were all read from a single sample in a study of T-cell reconstitution after alpha-beta-depleted transplantation in children. Unique molecular identifiers were used to barcode this TCRbeta library. TCRdb used MiXCR to reprocess the PCR reads, holding one entry per CDR3 protein. The table records about 210,000 distinct CDR3 sequences, around a sixth of them present only once. Sequences were derived from PBMCs, mostly from graft donor cells, sampled 360 days after TCRalphabeta/CD19-depleted stem cell transplant. The receptors were sampled from a male patient between 2 and 15 years old who had a stem cell transplant for acute lymphoblastic leukemia, so the T cells may come from the graft donor.

The J gene is TRBJ2-7, the V gene TRBV2, with D unresolved. Germline V gene lookup returns CDR1 SNHLY and CDR2 FYNNEI. The CDR3 has 14 residues. V lost 5 bases and J lost 6, with 17 bases in between. The CDR3 spells CASSPGSTKGEQYF. In nucleotides, the CDR3 is TGTGCCAGCAGTCCCGGGTCAACGAAGGGCGAGCAGTACTTC.

This chain uses TRBV5-5 with TRBJ2-5; 10 bases are a match to TRBD2. This CDR3 has 17 residues. The germline V gene encodes CDR1 SGHKS and CDR2 YYEKEE (reference sequence). The V segment lost 0 bases and the J segment 1 base; nucleotides outside the gene matches: 6. The CDR3 protein is CASSLVDSGGIQETQYF. The CDR3 bases are TGTGCCAGCAGCTTGGTGGATAGCGGGGGGATCCAAGAGACCCAGTACTTC.

This clonotype was counted between two and nine times. This chain uses TRBV11-2 with TRBJ2-2; D is unresolved. This CDR3 has 13 residues. Germline V gene data show CDR1 as SGHAT and CDR2 as FQNNGV. V was cut by 5 bases and J by 5 bases, with 9 bases left in between. CDR3 coding DNA: TGTGCCAGCAGCCCAGACATGACCGGGGAGCTGTTTTTT. Protein product: CASSPDMTGELFF.

The gene calls are TRBV10-3 and TRBJ1-1; 7 bases line up with TRBD1. With 10 bases clipped from V and 5 bases from J, the junction kept 10 bases outside the gene matches. CDR3 length equals 13 residues. CDR1 is ENHRY, CDR2 SYGVKD, per germline. CDR3 nucleotides: TGTGCCAGCAACAGGGGTGGAACGACTGAAGCTTTCTTT. It encodes CASNRGGTTEAFF.